One TCR beta chain is described in this entry. The antigen is not known. The data originate from a study of shared clonotypes between healthy human individuals. Across the whole study: The donor pool was made up of two women and a few men aged 18 to 49. CD4 naive cells filled three plates per donor, CD4 memory three, CD8 naive two and CD8 memory one.

The CDR3 contains 13 residues. Per the germline V gene, CDR1 is SGHRS and CDR2 is YFSETQ. The V end lost 4 bases, the J end lost 1 base, and 7 bases lay between the germline ends. Study observations and caveats: Some naive CD4 clonotypes, about 5%, turned up in common across a few donors.

Tens of thousands of T cell genomes (approximately 0.2 ug DNA) went into each sorted-subset replicate. Measured with immunoSEQ multiplex PCR; TCRdb has only the in-frame clones, and not every one. Of some 900,000 clones in the sample, over 60% were seen once. The receptor was derived from a man between 18 and 35 years old in good health. Sequencing input: memory CD4+ T cells sorted from blood. The subset denotes: CD45RA-negative fraction. V and J are TRBV5-1 and TRBJ2-3; D not resolved. CDR3 in DNA: TGCGCCAGCAGCGTAACAGGCACAGATACGCAGTATTTT. It encodes CASSVTGTDTQYF. Full variable domain (rest looked up from reference TRBV5-1 and TRBJ2-3): KAGVTQTPRYLIKTRGQQVTLSCSPISGHRSVSWYQQTPGQGLQFLFEYFSETQRNKGNFPGRFSGRQFSNSRSEMNVSTLELGDSALYLCASSVTGTDTQYFGPGTRLTVL.